Listed below are T cell receptor beta chains from one sample, sequenced in a study of identifying expanded T cells in peripheral blood. Clones were sequenced by immunoSEQ multiplex PCR, and TCRdb holds only the in-frame ones, with some missing. The sample has about 90,000 clones; more than 75% are singletons. The sample comprised blood. The receptors here all came from a person aged 18 to 75 in good health. CDR3s include the opening cysteine and the closing phenylalanine or tryptophan. D genes are given only for firm matches. Some rows mark clone size as missing; the rest say once, few, many or name a class of expanded clone.

>-|TRBV5-1|-|TRBJ2-7
TGCGCCAGCAGCGTCGGGACAAAGTACGAGCAGTACTTC
CASSVGTKYEQYF
>-|TRBV2|-|TRBJ1-3
TGTGCCAGCAGTGGGACATACGGAAACACCATATATTTT
CASSGTYGNTIYF
>-|TRBV25-1|-|TRBJ2-2
TGTGCCAGCAGTGAATACAGCGGGGAGCTGTTTTTT
CASSEYSGELFF
>-|TRBV19|-|TRBJ1-5
TGTGCCAGTGCTAGGGCCGACGGTCAGCCCCAGCATTTT
CASARADGQPQHF
>TRBD1|TRBV14|-|TRBJ2-7
TGTGCCAGCAGCCCCGGGACAGGGCAGTACGAGCAGTACTTC
CASSPGTGQYEQYF
>-|TRBV7-9|few|TRBJ2-5
TGTGCCAGCAGCCCCGTTTGGGGCCAAGAGACCCAGTACTTC
CASSPVWGQETQYF
>-|TRBV6-5|-|TRBJ2-2
TGTGCCAGCAGTGTGTGGACCGGGGAGCTGTTTTTT
CASSVWTGELFF
>-|TRBV7-2|-|TRBJ1-2
TGTGCCAGCAGCCCGGCGGCGGCAGGCTACACCTTC
CASSPAAAGYTF
>-|TRBV15|-|TRBJ2-7
TGTGCCACCAGCAGAGAGATCGGGGGAGCCGGGTTCGAGCAGTACTTC
CATSREIGGAGFEQYF
>-|TRBV6-5|-|TRBJ2-5
TGTGCCAGCAGCCAGCCCGGATCGACGGGGACCCAGTACTTC
CASSQPGSTGTQYF
>TRBD1|TRBV14|-|TRBJ1-1
TGTGCCAGCAGCCCCTGGACAGGACACACTGAAGCTTTCTTT
CASSPWTGHTEAFF
>-|TRBV27|-|TRBJ1-5
TGTGCCAGCAGTTTATCTGAATACATTCAGCCCCAGCATTTT
CASSLSEYIQPQHF
>-|TRBV5-1|-|TRBJ2-6
TGCGCCAGCAGCGGGGGTCGAACTGGGGCCAACGTCCTGACTTTC
CASSGGRTGANVLTF
>-|TRBV6-1|-|TRBJ1-6
TGTGCCAGCAGTGAAATAGTCAGGGATCTTTCACCCCTCCACTTT
CASSEIVRDLSPLHF
>-|TRBV6-5|-|TRBJ2-3
TGTGCCAGCCAAGGACAAGACCACACAGATACGCAGTATTTT
CASQGQDHTDTQYF
>-|TRBV7-9|-|TRBJ1-4
TGTGCCAGCAGCTCTAGGGAAAAACTGTTTTTT
CASSSREKLFF
>-|TRBV2|few|TRBJ1-5
TGTGCCAGCAGGAGGGGGGTGAGGGACTATCAGCCCCAGCATTTT
CASRRGVRDYQPQHF
>-|TRBV7-9|-|TRBJ1-5
TGTGCCAGCAGCCCCCAGGGGAATCAGCCCCAGCATTTT
CASSPQGNQPQHF
>-|TRBV18|-|TRBJ2-1
TGTGCCAGCTCACTACGACGCGACAATGAGCAGTTCTTC
CASSLRRDNEQFF
>-|TRBV6-5|-|TRBJ1-5
TGTGCCAGCAGCGTCGACCCTGCGAATCAGCCCCAGCATTTT
CASSVDPANQPQHF
>TRBD1|TRBV12-5|once|TRBJ2-7
TGTGCTAGTGGTTTGGCGACAGGGCGCACCTCCTACGAGCAGTACTTC
CASGLATGRTSYEQYF
>-|TRBV6-1|-|TRBJ1-6
TGTGCCAGCAAGGGTCAACGGACACCCCTCCACTTT
CASKGQRTPLHF
>-|TRBV6-6|-|TRBJ1-1
TGTGCCAGCAGTCCGGGACAAATGAACACTGAAGCTTTCTTT
CASSPGQMNTEAFF
>TRBD1|TRBV11-2|-|TRBJ1-2
TGTGCCAGCAGCTTAGATCTAACAGGGGCCGGGCCCTATGGCTACACCTTC
CASSLDLTGAGPYGYTF
>-|TRBV29-1|-|TRBJ1-2
TGCAGCGTTGAGAAGCGGGTGCCCTATGGCTACACCTTC
CSVEKRVPYGYTF
>-|TRBV7-2|-|TRBJ2-7
TGTGCCAGCAGCTCCATCAGCGGACCCTACGAGCAGTACTTC
CASSSISGPYEQYF
>TRBD1|TRBV4-3|-|TRBJ1-2
TGCGCCAGCAGCCAAGGGGAAGGACAGGGGTATGGCTACACCTTC
CASSQGEGQGYGYTF
>-|TRBV10-3|-|TRBJ1-4
TGTGCCAGCTCGGACTACGCTAATGAAAAACTGTTTTTT
CASSDYANEKLFF
>-|TRBV5-1|-|TRBJ2-1
TGCGCCAGCAGCTTGCATCCCAATGAGCAGTTCTTC
CASSLHPNEQFF
>-|TRBV6-5|few|TRBJ1-1
TGTGCCAGCAGTTACTTAGGATCAAGTGAAGCTTTCTTT
CASSYLGSSEAFF
>-|TRBV30|-|TRBJ1-2
TGTGCCTGGAGAACCCTTTCTGACGTGTCCCCGTTCGGCTACACCTTC
CAWRTLSDVSPFGYTF
>-|TRBV5-6|-|TRBJ1-2
TGTGCCAGCAGCCCCATGTCAACAGGCATAGGGGGCTACACCTTC
CASSPMSTGIGGYTF
>TRBD2|TRBV4-1|-|TRBJ2-5
TGCGCCAGCAGCCTGTTTGTGACTAGCGAAGAGACCCAGTACTTC
CASSLFVTSEETQYF
>-|TRBV11-2|-|TRBJ1-2
TGTGCCAGCAGCTTCTCGGGGCCCGGCTATGGCTACACCTTC
CASSFSGPGYGYTF
>TRBD2|TRBV9|-|TRBJ2-7
TGTGCCAGCAGCGTAGATAACGTCGCGGGGGAACCCTACGAGCAGTACTTC
CASSVDNVAGEPYEQYF
>TRBD2|TRBV7-2|-|TRBJ2-7
TGTGCCAGCAGCTTGACAGCGGGGACCTCCTACGAGCAGTACTTC
CASSLTAGTSYEQYF
>TRBD1|TRBV6-6|-|TRBJ1-2
TGTGCCAGCAGTTACGACAGGGAGGTAAAAGGCTACACCTTC
CASSYDREVKGYTF
>TRBD1|TRBV5-4|-|TRBJ2-7
TGTGCCAGCAGCGGACAGGGACAGAACTCCTACGAGCAGTACTTC
CASSGQGQNSYEQYF
>TRBD1|TRBV6-1|-|TRBJ2-5
TGTGCCAGCCACCGGGACAGGGGACAAGAGACCCAGTACTTC
CASHRDRGQETQYF
>TRBD2|TRBV6-1|-|TRBJ2-3
TGTGCCAGCAAGCGGGGTCAGAGCACAGATACGCAGTATTTT
CASKRGQSTDTQYF
>-|TRBV10-3|-|TRBJ1-2
TGTGCCATCAGTGAGCCAGGGGCGGGCGGCTACACCTTC
CAISEPGAGGYTF
>-|TRBV4-3|-|TRBJ1-3
TGCGCCAGCAGCCAACAACATCGAAACACCATATATTTT
CASSQQHRNTIYF
>TRBD1|TRBV25-1|-|TRBJ2-2
TGTGCCAGCAGCCCCGGACAGGGTGAAGCCGGGGAGCTGTTTTTT
CASSPGQGEAGELFF
>TRBD1|TRBV18|-|TRBJ2-2
TGTGCCAGCTCCCGACCCGGGACAGGGTACACCGGGGAGCTGTTTTTT
CASSRPGTGYTGELFF
>-|TRBV5-1|-|TRBJ2-5
TGCGCCAGCAGCTTGAGAATGTCAGGGGAGACCCAGTACTTC
CASSLRMSGETQYF
>-|TRBV10-3|-|TRBJ2-3
TGTGCCATCAGGGGAGGGGGGAGCACAGATACGCAGTATTTT
CAIRGGGSTDTQYF
>TRBD1|TRBV2|-|TRBJ1-6
TGTGCCACCGGGACAGGGAATTCACCCCTCCACTTT
CATGTGNSPLHF
>TRBD1|TRBV5-6|-|TRBJ1-5
TGTGCCAGCAGCTCGCGGGGACAGGGAGGCAATCAGCCCCAGCATTTT
CASSSRGQGGNQPQHF